The 27 T cell receptor beta chains in this list originate from one sample, sequenced in a study of CD8 T cells in ankylosing spondylitis. TCRdb ran MiXCR on the 5' RACE reads and lists one entry per CDR3 protein. The sample consists of around 100,000 distinct CDR3 sequences, about 24% of them appearing once. The source material was synovial fluid, either unsorted or a sorted T cell fraction (not recorded which). Receptors originate from a male donor with ankylosing spondylitis.

The sample holds a few counts of this clonotype. The chain combines TRBV3-1 with TRBJ1-2; D gene uncertain. Germline CDR1 is LGHDT and CDR2 is YNNKEL (reference sequence). The germline V and J ends were trimmed by 3 bases and 8 bases, with 7 bases remaining between them. The CDR3 spans 11 residues. As DNA, the CDR3 is TGTGCCAGCAGCCATGGCCCGGGCTACACCTTC. Protein sequence: CASSHGPGYTF.

In this sample, this clonotype turned up many times. DNA of the CDR3: TGCGCCAGCAGCCCGACCGGACCCCGGGGCGAGCAGTACGTC. Encoded protein: CASSPTGPRGEQYV. The genes are TRBV5-1 and TRBJ2-7, with a possible D match to TRBD2 (5 bases). V lost 4 bases and J 6 bases, leaving 17 bases between the germline ends. This CDR3 region has 14 residues. The germline V gene has CDR1 SGHRS and CDR2 YFSETQ.

J is TRBJ2-1 and V is TRBV12-3 or TRBV12-4; no reliable D call. The CDR3 consists of 15 residues. Deletions cut 1 base from V and 7 bases from J, with 14 bases between. CDR3 nucleotides: TGTGCCAGCAGTTTAGGGCTCGCGAGTGGGAATGAGCAGTTCTTC. It encodes CASSLGLASGNEQFF.

This chain uses TRBV30 with TRBJ2-6; no clear D. V shed 7 bases and J shed 0 bases, with 10 bases lying between them. CDR3 length: 14 amino acids. Germline-derived CDR1 and CDR2 are GTSNPN and SVGIG (reference sequence). In nucleotides, the CDR3 is TGTGCCTTTCAAGACCGCTCTGGGGCCAACGTCCTGACTTTC. Its translation is CAFQDRSGANVLTF. Combining the CDR3 with reference TRBV30 and TRBJ2-6 gives the whole variable domain SQTIHQWPATLVQPVGSPLSLECTVEGTSNPNLYWYRQAAGRGLQLLFYSVGIGQISSEVPQNLSASRPQDRQFILSSKKLLLSDSGFYLCAFQDRSGANVLTFGAGSRLTVL.

This clonotype was seen only a few times. The chain carries TRBV20-1 and TRBJ1-1; a possible D gene is TRBD1 (5 bases). Germline-derived CDR1 and CDR2 are DFQATT and SNEGSKA (reference sequence). This CDR3 has 14 residues. V was cut by 1 base and J by 6 bases, with 15 bases left in between. The CDR3 protein is CSARAGTPFAEAFF. The CDR3 coding sequence is TGCAGTGCTAGAGCAGGGACCCCGTTTGCTGAAGCTTTCTTT.

This chain connects TRBV19 to TRBJ1-1; the D gene is possibly TRBD1 (5 bases). V lost 1 base and J lost 1, with 13 bases in between. Germline assignment: CDR1 LNHDA and CDR2 SQIVND (reference sequence). This CDR3 is 16 amino acids long. In DNA form, the CDR3 reads TGTGCCAGTAGTATAGGGCGACAGTGGAAGAACACTGAAGCTTTCTTT. Translation: CASSIGRQWKNTEAFF.

The V gene is TRBV10-3, the J gene TRBJ2-3, with D unclear. Germline V CDR1 and CDR2: ENHRY, SYGVKD. Trimming shortened V by 0 bases and J by 0 bases, and 7 bases separated the two germline ends. This CDR3 region has 15 residues. Here the CDR3 reads CAISESTGSTDTQYF. As DNA, the CDR3 is TGTGCCATCAGTGAGTCGACCGGGAGCACAGATACGCAGTATTTT.

This clonotype occurred many times. The rearrangement uses TRBV7-2 and TRBJ2-1, with D unresolved. Trimming cost V 1 base and J 10 bases, with 8 bases left between them. The germline V gene encodes CDR1 SGHTA and CDR2 FQGNSA. The CDR3 runs 12 residues. The CDR3 DNA follows: TGTGCCAGCAGCTTAGTTCGCGGAGAGCAGTTCTTC. Amino acid sequence: CASSLVRGEQFF.

This clonotype came up many times. V gene TRBV10-3 combines with J gene TRBJ2-7; D could derive from TRBD1 or TRBD2 (6 bases each). V was pared by 10 bases and J by 3 bases, with 13 bases between. The CDR3 extends over 12 amino acids. CDR1 and CDR2 from the germline V gene are ENHRY and SYGVKD. The CDR3 spells CATGAGSYEQYF. Here the CDR3 DNA reads TGTGCCACAGGGGCGGGGAGCTACGAGCAGTACTTC.

This chain uses TRBV28 with TRBJ1-4, with 7 bases aligning to TRBD1. The CDR3 is made up of 14 amino acids. The germline V gene encodes CDR1 MDHEN and CDR2 SYDVKM. J gave up 9 bases and V 7 bases, and 11 bases lay outside the gene matches. In DNA, the CDR3 is TGTGCCAGCACCAGTTCCCAACAGGGGAAAAAACTGTTTTTT. Translation: CASTSSQQGKKLFF.

V and J are TRBV12-3 or TRBV12-4 and TRBJ2-2, with no clear D. Deletions cut 5 bases from V and 3 bases from J, with 7 bases between. The CDR3 has 13 amino acids. In nucleotides, the CDR3 is TGTGCCAGCAGTATGAGTTACACCGGGGAGCTGTTTTTT. It codes for CASSMSYTGELFF.

J is TRBJ2-1 and V is TRBV5-1; 14 positions match TRBD2. V lost 7 bases and J lost 4; bases outside the gene matches: 16. CDR3 length: 19 residues. CDR1 is SGHRS, CDR2 YFSETQ, per germline. CDR3 residues: CASGPAGGLAGVQYNEQFF. The CDR3 DNA sequence: TGCGCCAGCGGCCCGGCAGGGGGACTAGCGGGAGTACAATACAATGAGCAGTTCTTC.

This clonotype showed up just a few times. The rearrangement uses TRBV29-1 and TRBJ1-2, with D perhaps matching TRBD1 (5 bases). Trimming removed 7 bases from V and 1 base from J, with 19 bases in between. This CDR3 has 15 residues. In germline, CDR1 is SQVTM, CDR2 ANQGSEA. CDR3 loop: CSAGSNTGFNYGYTF. CDR3 coding DNA: TGCAGCGCCGGATCTAATACAGGATTTAACTATGGCTACACCTTC.

This clonotype was picked up a small number of times. This chain links TRBV5-1 with TRBJ2-1, with 15 positions matching TRBD2. V gave up 4 bases and J gave up 7 bases; unmatched junction bases: 9. Germline V gene sequence: CDR1 SGHRS, CDR2 YFSETQ. The CDR3 length is 17 residues. CDR3: CASSPFGLAGGPNEQFF. CDR3 coding DNA: TGCGCCAGCAGCCCCTTCGGACTAGCGGGAGGGCCAAATGAGCAGTTCTTC.

J is TRBJ1-1 and V is TRBV5-4, with D possibly being TRBD1 (6 bases). Trimming shortened V by 4 bases and J by 5 bases, and 18 bases separated the two germline ends. This CDR3 has 15 residues. In germline, CDR1 is SGHNT, CDR2 YYREEE (reference sequence). CDR3 nucleotides: TGTGCCAGCAGCAGATATGGGACACCCGGGACTGAAGCTTTCTTT. Translating it yields CASSRYGTPGTEAFF. The full variable domain, its missing parts supplied by reference TRBV5-4 and TRBJ1-1, is ETGVTQSPTHLIKTRGQQVTLRCSSQSGHNTVSWYQQALGQGPQFIFQYYREEENGRGNFPPRFSGLQFPNYSSELNVNALELDDSALYLCASSRYGTPGTEAFFGQGTRLTVV.

This clonotype appeared many times. The chain carries TRBV9 and TRBJ2-7; TRBD2 agrees at 7 bases. This CDR3 has 13 amino acids. The germline CDR1 and CDR2 sequences are SGDLS and YYNGEE. The V segment lost 2 bases and the J segment 10 bases; nucleotides outside the gene matches: 9. The CDR3 here is CASSVGGEGSQYF. The CDR3 DNA reads TGTGCCAGCAGCGTGGGAGGGGAAGGGAGTCAGTACTTC. Full variable domain (missing parts from reference TRBV9 and TRBJ2-7): DSGVTQTPKHLITATGQRVTLRCSPRSGDLSVYWYQQSLDQGLQFLIQYYNGEERAKGNILERFSAQQFPDLHSELNLSSLELGDSALYFCASSVGGEGSQYFGPGTRLTVT.

This clonotype has just one count. In nucleotides, the CDR3 is TGCAGTGCTCCCGACAGGACCTACGAGCAGTACTTC. It encodes CSAPDRTYEQYF. This chain connects TRBV20-1 to TRBJ2-7, with D possibly matching TRBD1 (6 bases). Between the trimmed V and J ends, which lost 5 bases and 2 bases, there was a span of 10 bases. The germline V gene has CDR1 DFQATT and CDR2 SNEGSKA (reference sequence). There are 12 residues in the CDR3.

This sequence joins TRBV5-1 and TRBJ2-2, with D hard to call. Trimming took off 5 bases at V and 3 bases at J, with 8 bases between the two ends. The CDR3 spans 13 residues. Germline CDR1 SGHRS, CDR2 YFSETQ. CDR3 sequence reads: CASSSADTGELFF. For the CDR3, the DNA is TGCGCCAGCAGTAGTGCGGACACCGGGGAGCTGTTTTTT.

This clonotype occurred many times. The chain uses TRBV3-1 and TRBJ2-3; 13 nucleotides match TRBD2. Looked up from germline, CDR1 is LGHDT and CDR2 is YNNKEL (reference sequence). The CDR3 extends over 17 amino acids. The J segment lost 5 bases and the V segment lost 6 bases, leaving 11 bases of the junction unmatched. The CDR3 spells CASRSTSGRAKEDTQYF. CDR3 nucleotides: TGTGCCAGCAGGTCTACTAGCGGGAGGGCCAAGGAAGATACGCAGTATTTT.

This clonotype was observed once. The chain links TRBV7-2 to TRBJ2-7; 13 bases are shared with TRBD2. This CDR3 is 16 amino acids long. From germline, CDR1 is SGHTA and CDR2 FQGNSA. Trimming took 3 bases from V and 7 from J; bases not matched to a gene: 9. CDR3 bases: TGTGCCAGCAGCTTTATACTAGCGGGAGGGCCGGGTGAGCAGTACTTC. Translating it yields CASSFILAGGPGEQYF.

The rearrangement links TRBV7-2 to TRBJ1-5, with D possibly matching TRBD1 (6 bases). Germline lookup yields CDR1 SGHTA and CDR2 FQGNSA. The CDR3 totals 14 residues. V lost 5 bases and J 8 bases, leaving 16 bases between the germline ends. CDR3 region: CASSRGGESKPQHF. The CDR3 DNA follows: TGTGCCAGCAGCCGAGGGGGGGAATCAAAGCCCCAGCATTTT.

The table lists this clonotype with a few counts. The rearrangement links TRBV19 to TRBJ1-1, with a possible D match to TRBD1 (5 bases). Trimming took off 6 bases at V and 8 bases at J, with 22 bases between the two ends. CDR1 is LNHDA, CDR2 SQIVND, per germline (reference sequence). This CDR3 is 15 amino acids long. Here the CDR3 reads CASSPLLGATGEAFF. In nucleotides, the CDR3 is TGTGCCAGTAGCCCGCTACTTGGGGCAACGGGGGAAGCTTTCTTT. Looking up the rest from reference TRBV19 and TRBJ1-1 gives the full variable domain: DGGITQSPKYLFRKEGQNVTLSCEQNLNHDAMYWYRQDPGQGLRLIYYSQIVNDFQKGDIAEGYSVSREKKESFPLTVTSAQKNPTAFYLCASSPLLGATGEAFFGQGTRLTVV.

This clonotype occurred a few times. This chain connects TRBV7-9 to TRBJ2-2, with a weak D call TRBD2 (6 bases). The CDR3 loop spans 15 amino acids. Germline V gives CDR1 SEHNR, CDR2 FQNEAQ (reference sequence). Trimming took off 4 bases at V and 0 bases at J, with 9 bases between the two ends. The CDR3 region has the DNA TGTGCCAGCAGCTCTAGCGCGCCGAACACCGGGGAGCTGTTTTTT. It specifies CASSSSAPNTGELFF.

This clonotype turned up a few times. This rearrangement joins TRBV2 to TRBJ2-7; TRBD1 might be the D (6 bases). Germline values: CDR1 SNHLY, CDR2 FYNNEI. CDR3 size: 13 residues. Trimming left V 3 bases short and J 3 bases short, with 9 bases between. CDR3 DNA sequence: TGTGCCAGCAGTGATAGGACAGACTACGAGCAGTACGTC. Protein: CASSDRTDYEQYV.

The rearrangement links TRBV29-1 to TRBJ1-2, with 7 bases aligning to TRBD1. The germline gives CDR1 SQVTM, CDR2 ANQGSEA. The V and J ends lost 5 bases and 4 bases, in that order; junction bases with no gene match: 13. The CDR3 totals 15 residues. In DNA, the CDR3 is TGCAGCGTTAAAGGAGACAGGGAAGGGCTCTATGGCTACACCTTC. The encoded protein is CSVKGDREGLYGYTF.

The V and J genes are TRBV10-3 and TRBJ2-3, with TRBD2 identical over 8 bases. This CDR3 contains 15 residues. J was trimmed by 3 bases and V by 3 bases; bases with no gene match: 5. Germline V gives CDR1 ENHRY, CDR2 SYGVKD. This chain's CDR3 is CAISEAGEGTDTQYF. Here the CDR3 DNA reads TGTGCCATCAGTGAAGCGGGAGAGGGGACAGATACGCAGTATTTT.

The chain couples TRBV18 to TRBJ2-1; possible D gene TRBD2, 6 bases. The V gene's germline CDR1 is KGHSH and CDR2 LQKENI. This CDR3 contains 14 residues. Trimming stripped 3 bases from V and 5 bases from J, with 11 bases between. CDR3 amino acids: CASSPGGKDNEQFF. The CDR3 region has the DNA TGTGCCAGCTCACCTGGAGGGAAAGACAATGAGCAGTTCTTC.